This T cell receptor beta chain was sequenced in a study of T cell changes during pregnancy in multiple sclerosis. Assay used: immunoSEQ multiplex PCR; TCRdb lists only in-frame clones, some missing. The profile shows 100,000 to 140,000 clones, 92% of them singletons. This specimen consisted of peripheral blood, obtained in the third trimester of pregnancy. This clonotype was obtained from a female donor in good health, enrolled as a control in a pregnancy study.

Written as DNA, the CDR3 is TGTGCCAGCAGCTTACTTACTAGCAATCAGCCCCAGCATTTT. This encodes CASSLLTSNQPQHF. This chain uses TRBV5-5 with TRBJ1-5; D is unclear. The CDR3 has 14 amino acids. CDR1 is SGHKS, CDR2 YYEKEE, per germline (reference sequence). The V end was cut by 2 bases, the J end by 0 bases, with 6 bases between. The complete variable domain, with remaining parts taken from reference TRBV5-5 and TRBJ1-5, reads DAGVTQSPTHLIKTRGQQVTLRCSPISGHKSVSWYQQVLGQGPQFIFQYYEKEERGRGNFPDRFSARQFPNYSSELNVNALLLGDSALYLCASSLLTSNQPQHFGDGTRLSIL.